The 13 T cell receptor beta chains presented below share a single source sample, sequenced in a study of blood T cells in healthy people across ages. The second PCR ran roughly 7 to 11 cycles with a sample-barcoded 5' primer and J-beta primers. MiXCR, run by TCRdb on the 5' RACE reads, gives a single entry per CDR3 protein. The top ten hold more than 6% of the sample, which has over 1,300,000 distinct CDR3 sequences, approximately 63% seen once. Sequenced sample: blood. The receptor source for this set is a man aged 18 to 29 in good health.

This clonotype has more than one count but fewer than ten. V usage is TRBV6-2 or TRBV6-3 and J usage is TRBJ2-1, with TRBD1 matching over 7 bases. The CDR3 spans 14 residues. J lost 4 bases, V lost 6 bases, and 6 bases had no gene match. Germline assignment: CDR1 MNHEY and CDR2 SVGEGT. In DNA form, the CDR3 reads TGTGCCAGCAGCGAAGGGGGCCTATACAATGAGCAGTTCTTC. Translated: CASSEGGLYNEQFF.

This clonotype showed up just a few times. This sequence joins TRBV29-1 and TRBJ2-7; D perhaps matches TRBD2 (5 bases). Germline V gene data show CDR1 as SQVTM and CDR2 as ANQGSEA. This CDR3 region has 13 residues. Trimming removed 2 bases from V and 10 bases from J, with 18 bases in between. The CDR3 DNA sequence: TGCAGCGTTGAACAGGACTCACGAACCAATCAGTACTTC. This gives the protein CSVEQDSRTNQYF.

This clonotype was picked up a small number of times. The rearrangement links TRBV5-1 to TRBJ2-3; D may be TRBD2 (5 bases). Deletions cut 2 bases from V and 5 bases from J, with 6 bases between. Germline V lookup: CDR1 SGHRS, CDR2 YFSETQ. This CDR3 spans 12 amino acids. The CDR3, as DNA: TGCGCCAGCAGCTTCGCGGGAGATACGCAGTATTTT. As protein: CASSFAGDTQYF.

This clonotype is a singleton in its sample. This chain uses TRBV20-1 with TRBJ2-1, with 10 nucleotides matching TRBD2. V lost 5 bases, J lost 2 bases, and 6 bases stayed unmatched. The CDR3 is made up of 15 amino acids. The germline V gene has CDR1 DFQATT and CDR2 SNEGSKA (reference sequence). This CDR3 is CSAPLAGVPYNEQFF. As DNA, the CDR3 is TGCAGTGCTCCCCTAGCGGGGGTTCCCTACAATGAGCAGTTCTTC.

This clonotype was seen more than once but under ten times. The V call is TRBV6-6, the J call TRBJ2-7; no definite D call. CDR3 length equals 12 residues. V was trimmed by 6 bases and J by 4 bases, leaving 10 bases between them. Per the germline V gene, CDR1 is MNHNY and CDR2 is SVGAGI (reference sequence). The CDR3 loop reads CASSTAVYEQYF. The CDR3 nucleotides read TGTGCCAGCAGCACGGCCGTTTACGAGCAGTACTTC.

The chain employs TRBV12-3 or TRBV12-4 and TRBJ1-5, with D tentatively TRBD1 (5 bases). The CDR3 is made up of 14 amino acids. V was shortened by 4 bases and J by 6 bases, with 13 bases between the two germline ends. The CDR3 DNA reads TGTGCCAGCAGTTCGGGGGACTACCGTCAGCCCCAGCATTTT. Protein product: CASSSGDYRQPQHF.

This clonotype was found a few times. The chain carries TRBV6-5 and TRBJ2-3, with D perhaps TRBD1 or TRBD2 (5 bases each). Germline values: CDR1 MNHEY, CDR2 SVGAGI. The CDR3 is made up of 16 amino acids. V gave up 7 bases and J gave up 3 bases, with 20 bases separating them. CDR3 loop: CASTPPGPGFTDTQYF. The CDR3 coding sequence is TGTGCCAGCACACCCCCGGGACCTGGATTTACAGATACGCAGTATTTT.

The DNA for the CDR3 is TGCAGTAGCACGGGGCACGGAACAGATACGCAGTATTTT. Protein sequence: CSSTGHGTDTQYF. The rearrangement joins TRBV20-1 to TRBJ2-3; the D gene could be TRBD1 or TRBD2 (5 bases each). CDR1 and CDR2 (germline): DFQATT, SNEGSKA (reference sequence). The ends were cut back, 8 bases at V and 3 bases at J, with 15 bases in the middle. The CDR3 is 13 amino acids.

V and J are TRBV10-3 and TRBJ2-3, with D possibly matching TRBD2 (5 bases). Trimming took off 7 bases at V and 0 bases at J, with 11 bases between the two ends. The CDR3 is 14 amino acids. The germline V gene has CDR1 ENHRY and CDR2 SYGVKD. The CDR3 DNA is TGTGCCATCAATGGCGGGCCCAGCACAGATACGCAGTATTTT. Translated, it gives CAINGGPSTDTQYF.

The table lists this clonotype with a count of one. The chain is built from TRBV20-1 and TRBJ2-1; D possibly corresponds to TRBD2 (6 bases). Germline values: CDR1 DFQATT, CDR2 SNEGSKA (reference sequence). This CDR3 has 13 residues. The V end was cut by 1 base, the J end by 10 bases, with 14 bases between. Written as DNA, the CDR3 is TGCAGTGCTAGAGTGGGGGAGGTTTCCGAGCAGTTCTTC. Translating it yields CSARVGEVSEQFF.

Regarding this clonotype: The germline gene is not matched at one end of the junction; a read error may be the cause. The chain has TRBV6-1 and TRBJ1-4; weak D call: TRBD1 (5 bases). Germline V gives CDR1 MNHNS, CDR2 SASEGT. This CDR3 region has 14 residues. CDR3 sequence: CASSEGTGSEKLFF. The CDR3 coding sequence is TGTGCCAGCAGCGAAGGGACGGGGAGCGAAAAACTGTTTTTT.

This clonotype was seen only a few times. This chain uses TRBV25-1 with TRBJ2-1; the D call may be TRBD1 or TRBD2 (5 bases each). Germline lookup yields CDR1 MGHDK and CDR2 SYGVNS. The CDR3 totals 16 residues. The V end lost 0 bases, the J end lost 3 bases, and 12 bases lay between the germline ends. The DNA for the CDR3 is TGTGCCAGCAGTGAATACACGGGACGTTTCTACAATGAGCAGTTCTTC. Protein product: CASSEYTGRFYNEQFF. Combining the CDR3 with reference TRBV25-1 and TRBJ2-1 gives the whole variable domain EADIYQTPRYLVIGTGKKITLECSQTMGHDKMYWYQQDPGMELHLIHYSYGVNSTEKGDLSSESTVSRIRTEHFPLTLESARPSHTSQYLCASSEYTGRFYNEQFFGPGTRLTVL.

The chain recombines TRBV20-1 with TRBJ2-7; 9 nucleotides align to TRBD2. Trimming cost V 7 bases and J 10 bases; bases outside gene matches: 8. The CDR3 is 11 amino acids. Germline V gene data show CDR1 as DFQATT and CDR2 as SNEGSKA (reference sequence). CDR3 coding DNA: TGCAGTGACAGACTAGCGGAAACCCAGTACTTC. It specifies CSDRLAETQYF.